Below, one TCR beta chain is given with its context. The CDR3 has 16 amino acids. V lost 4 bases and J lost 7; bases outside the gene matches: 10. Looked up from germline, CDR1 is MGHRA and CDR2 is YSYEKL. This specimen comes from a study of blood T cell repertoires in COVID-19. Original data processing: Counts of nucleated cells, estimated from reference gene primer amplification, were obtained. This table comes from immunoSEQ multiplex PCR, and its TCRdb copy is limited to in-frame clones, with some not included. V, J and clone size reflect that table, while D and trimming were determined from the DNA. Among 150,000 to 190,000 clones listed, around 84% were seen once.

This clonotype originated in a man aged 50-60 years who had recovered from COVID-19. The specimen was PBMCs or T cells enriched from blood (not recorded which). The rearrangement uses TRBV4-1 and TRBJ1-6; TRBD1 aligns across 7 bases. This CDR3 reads CASSRHTGVGNSPLHF. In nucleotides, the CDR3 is TGCGCCAGCAGCCGTCATACAGGGGTAGGCAATTCACCCCTCCACTTT.